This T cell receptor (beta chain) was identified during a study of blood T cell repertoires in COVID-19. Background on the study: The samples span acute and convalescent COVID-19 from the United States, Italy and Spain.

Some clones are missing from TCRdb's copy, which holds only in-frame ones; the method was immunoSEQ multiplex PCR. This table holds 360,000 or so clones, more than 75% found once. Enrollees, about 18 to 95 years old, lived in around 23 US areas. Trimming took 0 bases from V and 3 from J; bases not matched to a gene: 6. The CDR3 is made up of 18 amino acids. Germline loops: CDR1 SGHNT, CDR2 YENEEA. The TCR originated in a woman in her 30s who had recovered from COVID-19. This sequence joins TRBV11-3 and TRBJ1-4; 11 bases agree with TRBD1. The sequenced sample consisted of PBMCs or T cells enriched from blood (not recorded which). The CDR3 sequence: CASSLDPGQGAANEKLFF. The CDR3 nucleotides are TGTGCCAGCAGCTTAGATCCAGGACAGGGGGCGGCTAATGAAAAACTGTTTTTT.